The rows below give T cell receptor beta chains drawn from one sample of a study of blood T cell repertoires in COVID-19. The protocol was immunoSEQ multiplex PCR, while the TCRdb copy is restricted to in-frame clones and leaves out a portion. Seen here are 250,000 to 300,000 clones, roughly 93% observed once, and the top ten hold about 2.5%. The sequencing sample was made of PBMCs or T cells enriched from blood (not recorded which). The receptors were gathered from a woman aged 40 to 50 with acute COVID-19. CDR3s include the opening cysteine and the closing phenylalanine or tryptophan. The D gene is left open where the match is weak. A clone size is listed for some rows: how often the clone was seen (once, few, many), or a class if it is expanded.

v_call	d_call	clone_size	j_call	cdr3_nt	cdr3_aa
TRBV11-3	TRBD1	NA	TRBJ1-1	TGTGCCAGCAGCGACCGGGACAGGGGGAACACTGAAGCTTTCTTT	CASSDRDRGNTEAFF
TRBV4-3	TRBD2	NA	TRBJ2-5	TGCGCCAGCAGCCAGGGCGGCAGTAGCGGGAGCCAAGAGACCCAGTACTTC	CASSQGGSSGSQETQYF
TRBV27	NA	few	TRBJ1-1	TGTGCCAGCAGTTTATCGAAGGGGCATCGCACTGAAGCTTTCTTT	CASSLSKGHRTEAFF
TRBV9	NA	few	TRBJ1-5	TGTGCCAGCAGCGTAGGTCCAGGGCTCCAGCCCCAGCATTTT	CASSVGPGLQPQHF
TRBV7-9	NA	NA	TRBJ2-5	TGTGCCAGCAGCACCACCCCGGGACTAGGGGGCGAGACCCAGTACTTC	CASSTTPGLGGETQYF
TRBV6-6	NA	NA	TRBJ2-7	TGTGCCAGCAGTTCCAGAACCAATTACGAGCAGTACTTC	CASSSRTNYEQYF
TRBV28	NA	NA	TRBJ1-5	TGTGCCAGCAGTTTAATGTCAGAGGGTGTCAGTCAGCCCCAGCATTTT	CASSLMSEGVSQPQHF
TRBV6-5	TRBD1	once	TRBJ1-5	TGTGCCAGCAGAAGACAGGGGATGAGTGATCAGCCCCAGCATTTT	CASRRQGMSDQPQHF
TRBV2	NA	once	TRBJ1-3	TGTGCCAGCAGTGACAGACAGCCGTCTGGAAGCACCATATATTTT	CASSDRQPSGSTIYF
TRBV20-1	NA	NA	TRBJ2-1	TGCAGTGCTAGTGCTGTCGAGGGCGGGTATGAGCAGTTCTTC	CSASAVEGGYEQFF
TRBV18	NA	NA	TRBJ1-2	TGTGCCAGCTCACCGGGACATAAAATAGTCGGCTACACCTTC	CASSPGHKIVGYTF
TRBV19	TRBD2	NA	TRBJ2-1	TGTGCCAGTAGTATGCCCGTTGTACTAGCGGGTTACAATGAGCAGTTCTTC	CASSMPVVLAGYNEQFF
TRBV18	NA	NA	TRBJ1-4	TGTGCCAGCTCACCAGCTAGACGGGGTAACGAAAAACTGTTTTTT	CASSPARRGNEKLFF
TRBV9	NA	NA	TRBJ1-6	TGTGCCAGCAGCGTAGACGGGGGTAGATCACCCCTCCACTTT	CASSVDGGRSPLHF
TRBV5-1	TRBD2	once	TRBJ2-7	TGCGCCAGCAGCTCCGTACTAGCGGGTGACGAGCAGTACTTC	CASSSVLAGDEQYF
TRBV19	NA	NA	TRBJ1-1	TGTGCCAGCGCAACCAGTATGAACACTGAAGCTTTCTTT	CASATSMNTEAFF
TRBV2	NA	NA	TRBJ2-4	TGTGCCAGCAGTGAACGGTACGCCAAAAACATTCAGTACTTC	CASSERYAKNIQYF
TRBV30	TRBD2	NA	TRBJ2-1	TGTGCCTGGAACCTCCTAGCGGGAGGGGGTGAGCAGTTCTTC	CAWNLLAGGGEQFF
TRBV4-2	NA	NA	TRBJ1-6	TGTGCCAGCAGCCAAGAGGGGCAGAATAATTCACCCCTCCACTTT	CASSQEGQNNSPLHF
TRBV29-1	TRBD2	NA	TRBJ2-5	TGCAGCGTTGAAACGACCGGGGAGGGGACCCAGTACTTC	CSVETTGEGTQYF
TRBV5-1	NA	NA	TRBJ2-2	TGCGCCAGCAGCCCCCGACGTGACAGGTTAAAGGTGGAGCTGTTTTTT	CASSPRRDRLKVELFF
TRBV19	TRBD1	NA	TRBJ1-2	TGTGCCAGTACCTCAACCGGGACAGGGATCTATGGCTACACCTTC	CASTSTGTGIYGYTF
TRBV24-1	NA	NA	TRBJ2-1	TGTGCCACCAGTGAAAAACAGGGTAAGCTATCGAATGAGCAGTTCTTC	CATSEKQGKLSNEQFF
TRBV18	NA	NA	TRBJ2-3	TGTGCCAGCTCCCTCTCCACAGATACGCAGTATTTT	CASSLSTDTQYF
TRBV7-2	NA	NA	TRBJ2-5	TGTGCCAGCAGCTTAGCGGGAGCGATGGAGACCCAGTACTTC	CASSLAGAMETQYF
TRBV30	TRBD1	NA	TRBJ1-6	TGTGCCTGGAGTGTACGGGCAGGGGGAACTTCACCCCTCCACTTT	CAWSVRAGGTSPLHF
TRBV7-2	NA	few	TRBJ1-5	TGTGCCAGCAGCAAATTGTCGGGGGTTCAGCCCCAGCATTTT	CASSKLSGVQPQHF
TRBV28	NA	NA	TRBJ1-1	TGTGCCAGCAGTTTTGTAAGGCGGTCGAACACTGAAGCTTTCTTT	CASSFVRRSNTEAFF
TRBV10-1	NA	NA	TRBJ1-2	TGCGCCAGCAGTGAATTTCAGAGTCGGCAGGTGCTCGCCCCTAACTATGGCTACACCTTC	CASSEFQSRQVLAPNYGYTF